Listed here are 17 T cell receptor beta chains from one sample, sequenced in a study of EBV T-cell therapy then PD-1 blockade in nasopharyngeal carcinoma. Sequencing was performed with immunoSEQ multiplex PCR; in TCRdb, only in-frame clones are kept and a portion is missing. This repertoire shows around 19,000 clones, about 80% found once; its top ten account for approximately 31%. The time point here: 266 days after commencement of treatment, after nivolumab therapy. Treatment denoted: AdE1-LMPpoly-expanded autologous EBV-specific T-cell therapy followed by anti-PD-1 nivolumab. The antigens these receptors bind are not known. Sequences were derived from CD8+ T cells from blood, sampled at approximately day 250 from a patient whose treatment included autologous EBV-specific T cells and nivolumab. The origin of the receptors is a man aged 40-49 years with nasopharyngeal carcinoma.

In nucleotides, the CDR3 is TGCGCCAGCAGCCAAGACAGGGTCAACTATGGCTACACCTTC. Translating it yields CASSQDRVNYGYTF. This sequence joins TRBV4-3 and TRBJ1-2, with D perhaps TRBD1 (5 bases). Trimming took 0 bases from V and 2 from J, leaving 7 bases between them. The CDR3 runs 14 residues. Germline CDR1 is LGHNA and CDR2 is YSLEER.

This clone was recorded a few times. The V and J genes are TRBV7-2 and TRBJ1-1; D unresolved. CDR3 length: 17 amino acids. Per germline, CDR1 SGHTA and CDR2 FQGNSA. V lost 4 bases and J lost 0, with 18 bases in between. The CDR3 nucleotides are TGTGCCAGCAGCTCGAAGTCCGGGGTAGGGATGAACACTGAAGCTTTCTTT. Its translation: CASSSKSGVGMNTEAFF.

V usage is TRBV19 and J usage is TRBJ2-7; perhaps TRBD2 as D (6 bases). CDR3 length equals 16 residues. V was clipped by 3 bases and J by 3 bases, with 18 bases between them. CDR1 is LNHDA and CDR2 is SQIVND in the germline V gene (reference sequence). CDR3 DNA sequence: TGTGCCAGTAGTATCCCCGGGACTGCGGGACGCTACGAGCAGTACTTC. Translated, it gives CASSIPGTAGRYEQYF.

Written as DNA, the CDR3 is TGTGCCAGCAGTTTATTCGCGGGGGGGCGACAAGAGACCCAGTACTTC. Protein product: CASSLFAGGRQETQYF. The chain joins TRBV27 to TRBJ2-5; 9 bases match TRBD2. Trimming removed 1 base from V and 2 bases from J; junction bases left unmatched: 5. The CDR3 has 16 residues. Germline V gene lookup returns CDR1 MNHEY and CDR2 SMNVEV (reference sequence).

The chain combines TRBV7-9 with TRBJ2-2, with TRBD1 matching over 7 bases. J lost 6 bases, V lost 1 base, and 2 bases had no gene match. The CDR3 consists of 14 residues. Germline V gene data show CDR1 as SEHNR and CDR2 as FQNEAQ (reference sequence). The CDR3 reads CASSLERGPGELFF. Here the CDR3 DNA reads TGTGCCAGCAGCTTAGAGAGGGGGCCCGGGGAGCTGTTTTTT.

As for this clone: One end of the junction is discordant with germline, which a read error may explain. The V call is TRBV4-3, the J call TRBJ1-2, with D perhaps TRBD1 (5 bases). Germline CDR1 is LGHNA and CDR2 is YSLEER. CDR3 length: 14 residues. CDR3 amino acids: CARSRRGPTYGYTF. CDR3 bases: TGCGCCCGCAGCCGCCGGGGCCCCACCTATGGCTACACCTTC.

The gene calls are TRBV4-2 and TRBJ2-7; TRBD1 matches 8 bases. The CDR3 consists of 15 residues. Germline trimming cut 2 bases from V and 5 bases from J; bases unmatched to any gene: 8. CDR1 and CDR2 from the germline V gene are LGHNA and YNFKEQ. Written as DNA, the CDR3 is TGTGCCAGCAGCCAAAACGGACAGGGTTCGGACGAGCAGTACTTC. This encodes CASSQNGQGSDEQYF.

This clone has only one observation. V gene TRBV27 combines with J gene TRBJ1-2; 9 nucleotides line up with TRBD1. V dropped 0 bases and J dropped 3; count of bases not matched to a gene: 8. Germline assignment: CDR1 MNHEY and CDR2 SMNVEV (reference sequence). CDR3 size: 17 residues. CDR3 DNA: TGTGCCAGCAGTTTATCGGGGGGACAGGGTCTGTACTATGGCTACACCTTC. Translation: CASSLSGGQGLYYGYTF.

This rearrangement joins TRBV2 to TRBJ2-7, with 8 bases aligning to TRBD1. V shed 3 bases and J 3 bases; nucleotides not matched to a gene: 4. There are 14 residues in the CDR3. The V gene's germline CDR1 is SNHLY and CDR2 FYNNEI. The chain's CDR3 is CASSDPGQGYEQYF. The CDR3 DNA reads TGTGCCAGCAGTGACCCTGGACAGGGCTACGAGCAGTACTTC. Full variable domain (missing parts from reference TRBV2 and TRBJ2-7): EPEVTQTPSHQVTQMGQEVILRCVPISNHLYFYWYRQILGQKVEFLVSFYNNEISEKSEIFDDQFSVERPDGSNFTLKIRSTKLEDSAMYFCASSDPGQGYEQYFGPGTRLTVT.

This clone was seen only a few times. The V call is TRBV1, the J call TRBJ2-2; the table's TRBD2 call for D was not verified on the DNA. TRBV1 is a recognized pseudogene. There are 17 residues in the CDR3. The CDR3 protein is CTSSQDRAGGPTGELFF. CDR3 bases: TGCACCAGCAGCCAAGATCGGGCGGGGGGGCCGACCGGGGAGCTGTTTTTT.

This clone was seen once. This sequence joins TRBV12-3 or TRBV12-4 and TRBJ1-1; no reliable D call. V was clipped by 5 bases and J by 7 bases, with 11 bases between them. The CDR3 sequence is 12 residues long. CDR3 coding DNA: TGTGCCAGCAGTCCCCCCCCCAGTGAAGCTTTCTTT. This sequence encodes CASSPPPSEAFF.

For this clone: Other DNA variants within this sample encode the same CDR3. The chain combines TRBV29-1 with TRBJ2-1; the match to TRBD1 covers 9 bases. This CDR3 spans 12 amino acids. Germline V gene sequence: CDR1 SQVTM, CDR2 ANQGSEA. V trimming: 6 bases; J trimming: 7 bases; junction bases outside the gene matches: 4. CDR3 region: CSVGGQGNEQFF. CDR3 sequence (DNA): TGCAGCGTAGGGGGACAGGGTAATGAGCAGTTCTTC.

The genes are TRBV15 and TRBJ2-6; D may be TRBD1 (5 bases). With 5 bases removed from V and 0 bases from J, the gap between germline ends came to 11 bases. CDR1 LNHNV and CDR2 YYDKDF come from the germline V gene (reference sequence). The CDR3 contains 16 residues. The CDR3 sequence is CATSGPGNSGANVLTF. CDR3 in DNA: TGTGCCACCAGCGGCCCAGGGAACTCTGGGGCCAACGTCCTGACTTTC.

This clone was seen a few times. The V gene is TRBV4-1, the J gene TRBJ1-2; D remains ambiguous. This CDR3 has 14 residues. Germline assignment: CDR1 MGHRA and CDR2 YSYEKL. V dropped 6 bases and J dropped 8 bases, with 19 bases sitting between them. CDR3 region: CASRNNRAPSGYTF. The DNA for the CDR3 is TGCGCCAGCAGAAACAACCGGGCCCCCTCGGGCTACACCTTC.

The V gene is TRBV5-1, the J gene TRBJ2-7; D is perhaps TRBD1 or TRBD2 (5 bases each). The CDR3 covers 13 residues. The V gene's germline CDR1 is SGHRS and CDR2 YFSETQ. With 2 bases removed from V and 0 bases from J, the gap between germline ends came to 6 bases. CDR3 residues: CASSFGGSYEQYF. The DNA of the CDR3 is TGCGCCAGCAGCTTTGGGGGCTCCTACGAGCAGTACTTC.

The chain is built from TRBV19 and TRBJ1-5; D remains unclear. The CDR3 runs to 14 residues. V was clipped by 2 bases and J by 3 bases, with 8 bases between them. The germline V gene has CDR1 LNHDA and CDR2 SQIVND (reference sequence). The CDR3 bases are TGTGCCAGTAGTATAATAGGAGTCAATCAGCCCCAGCATTTT. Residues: CASSIIGVNQPQHF.

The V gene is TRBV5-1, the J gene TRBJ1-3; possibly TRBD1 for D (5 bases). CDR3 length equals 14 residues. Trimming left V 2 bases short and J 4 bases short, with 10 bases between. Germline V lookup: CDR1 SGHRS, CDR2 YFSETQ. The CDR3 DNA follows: TGCGCCAGCAGCTTCGGGACGCCAGGAAACACCATATATTTT. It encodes CASSFGTPGNTIYF.